This T cell receptor (beta chain) originates from a study of T cells in Graves' hyperthyroidism and ophthalmopathy. Study findings and constraints: Appearing also in blood were most of the thyroid clonotypes expanded above 0.001.

This clonotype showed up just once. The antigen is not known. This may arise from a read error, as a much more abundant clone is one base away. RNA transcripts served as the template for amplifying TCR beta CDR3 regions. Initially, a first-round RT-PCR of the TCR CDR3 employed the HTBI primer set. Each CDR3 protein is one row after TCRdb ran MiXCR on the multiplex PCR reads. This table holds 300,000 to 400,000 distinct CDR3 sequences, around 13% found once. CDR1 SGHTA and CDR2 FQGNSA come from the germline V gene. This CDR3 contains 14 residues. Pregnant or lactating patients were excluded, as were those with uncontrolled infection or other autoimmune disease.

The sequence was obtained from a woman aged 55-70 years with Graves' hyperthyroidism. The gene calls are TRBV7-2 and TRBJ2-7, with 7 bases lining up with TRBD2. The J call may be incorrect, as the DNA end agrees better with TRBJ2-1. What was sequenced was blood. In DNA, the CDR3 is TGTGCCAGCAGCTTCCTTCTAGCGGCCTACGAGCAGTTCTTC. Its protein is CASSFLLAAYEQFF.